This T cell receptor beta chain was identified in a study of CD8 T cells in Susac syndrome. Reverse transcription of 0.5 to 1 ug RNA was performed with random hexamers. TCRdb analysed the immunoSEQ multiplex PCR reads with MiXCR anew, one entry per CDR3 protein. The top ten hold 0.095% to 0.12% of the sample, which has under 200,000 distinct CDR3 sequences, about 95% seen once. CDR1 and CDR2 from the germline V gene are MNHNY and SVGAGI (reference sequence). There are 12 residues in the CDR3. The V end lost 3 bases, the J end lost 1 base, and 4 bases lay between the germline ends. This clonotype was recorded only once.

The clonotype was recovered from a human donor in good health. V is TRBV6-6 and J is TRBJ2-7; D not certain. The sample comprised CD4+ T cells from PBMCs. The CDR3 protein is CASSYASYEQYF. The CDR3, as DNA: TGTGCCAGCAGTTATGCGTCCTACGAGCAGTACTTC.